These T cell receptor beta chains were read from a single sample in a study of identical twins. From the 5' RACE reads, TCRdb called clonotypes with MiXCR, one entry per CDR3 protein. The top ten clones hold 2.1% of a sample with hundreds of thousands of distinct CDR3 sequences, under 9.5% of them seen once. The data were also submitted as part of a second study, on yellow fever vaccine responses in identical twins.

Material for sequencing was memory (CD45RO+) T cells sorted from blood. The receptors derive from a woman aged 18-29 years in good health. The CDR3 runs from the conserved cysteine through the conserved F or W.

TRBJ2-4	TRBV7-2	CASSLFPPALDF
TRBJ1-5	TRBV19	CASSIQGTLNNQPQHF
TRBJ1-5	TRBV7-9	CASSSSLSGRINQPQHF
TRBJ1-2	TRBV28	CASSLGAEGIYGYTF
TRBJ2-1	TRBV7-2	CASSPGPLAGAKNSF
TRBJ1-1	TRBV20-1	CSARGPDRETEAFF
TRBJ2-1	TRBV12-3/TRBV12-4	CASNQAESSYNEQFF
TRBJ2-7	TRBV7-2	CASSTPYMAQLYF
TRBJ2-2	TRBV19	CASRPTDRGTGELFF
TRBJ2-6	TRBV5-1	CASHTPTQGEASGANVLTF
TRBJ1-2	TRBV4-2	CASSSREGKNYGYTF
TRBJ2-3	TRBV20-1	CSARASSGGSNTQYF
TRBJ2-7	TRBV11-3	CASSLDRRLTYEQYF
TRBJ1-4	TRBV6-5	CASSYGGGPNEKLFF
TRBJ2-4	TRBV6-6	CASSPGGLAKNIQYF
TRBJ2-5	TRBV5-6	CASSIGETQYF
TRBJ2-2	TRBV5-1	CASSRGDYWELFF